This record covers a single TCR beta chain. This sample is drawn from a study of control samples from healthy donors and cancer patients. The CDR3 consists of 14 residues. CDR1 is KGHSH and CDR2 is LQKENI in the germline V gene. V lost 1 base and J 4 bases, leaving 10 bases between the germline ends. Only in-frame clones appear in the TCRdb table, and some are missing; sequencing was by immunoSEQ multiplex PCR. The repertoire includes 190,000 or so clones, about 93% of them detected once, and about 1.6% sits in the top ten. The sequencing sample was made of blood. This TCR came from a man aged 18 to 29 in good health. The rearrangement links TRBV18 to TRBJ1-1; D gene ambiguous. CDR3 in DNA: TGTGCCAGCTCACCACAGGGTCTTGGCACTGAAGCTTTCTTT. Protein sequence: CASSPQGLGTEAFF.